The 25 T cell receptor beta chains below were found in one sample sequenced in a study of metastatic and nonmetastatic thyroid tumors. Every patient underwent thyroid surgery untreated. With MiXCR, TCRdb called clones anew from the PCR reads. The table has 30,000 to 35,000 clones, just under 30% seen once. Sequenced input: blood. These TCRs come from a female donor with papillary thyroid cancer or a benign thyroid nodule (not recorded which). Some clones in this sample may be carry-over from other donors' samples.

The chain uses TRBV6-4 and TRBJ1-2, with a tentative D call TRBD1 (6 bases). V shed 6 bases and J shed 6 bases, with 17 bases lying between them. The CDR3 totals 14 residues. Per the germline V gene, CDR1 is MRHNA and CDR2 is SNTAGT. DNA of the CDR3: TGTGCCAGCAGACCACGACAGGAGGGACATGGCTACACCTTC. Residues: CASRPRQEGHGYTF.

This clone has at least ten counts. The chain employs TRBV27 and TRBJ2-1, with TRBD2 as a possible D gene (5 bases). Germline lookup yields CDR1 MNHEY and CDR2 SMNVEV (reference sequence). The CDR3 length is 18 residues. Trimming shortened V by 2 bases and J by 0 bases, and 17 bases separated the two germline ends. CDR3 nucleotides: TGTGCCAGCAGTTTACATCGACTGGAGGTGAGCTCCTACAATGAGCAGTTCTTC. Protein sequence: CASSLHRLEVSSYNEQFF.

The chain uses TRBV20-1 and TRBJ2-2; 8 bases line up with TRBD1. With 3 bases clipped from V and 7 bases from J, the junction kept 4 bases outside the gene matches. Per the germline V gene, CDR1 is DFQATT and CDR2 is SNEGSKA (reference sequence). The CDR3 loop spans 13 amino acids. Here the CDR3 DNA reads TGCAGTGCTAGGGACAGGGTGGTCGGGGAGCTGTTTTTT. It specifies CSARDRVVGELFF.

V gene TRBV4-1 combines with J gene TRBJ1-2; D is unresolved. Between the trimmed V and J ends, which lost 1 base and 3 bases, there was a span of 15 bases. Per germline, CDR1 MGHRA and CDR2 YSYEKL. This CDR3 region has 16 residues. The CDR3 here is CASSQGGGPSDYGYTF. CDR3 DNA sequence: TGCGCCAGCAGCCAAGGAGGAGGACCCTCGGACTATGGCTACACCTTC.

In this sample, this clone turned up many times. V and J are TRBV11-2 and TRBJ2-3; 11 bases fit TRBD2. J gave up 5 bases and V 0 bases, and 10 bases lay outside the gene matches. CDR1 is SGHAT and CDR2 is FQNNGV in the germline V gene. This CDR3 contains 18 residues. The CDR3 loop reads CASSLELAGGQVRDTQYF. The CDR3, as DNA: TGTGCCAGCAGCTTAGAGTTAGCGGGAGGGCAAGTTAGAGATACGCAGTATTTT.

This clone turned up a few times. The CDR3 DNA is TGTGCCACCAGTTTAGCGGGGGGGAGCACAGATACGCAGTATTTT. Protein product: CATSLAGGSTDTQYF. The rearrangement joins TRBV15 to TRBJ2-3; 11 nucleotides align to TRBD2. The CDR3 loop spans 15 amino acids. J was trimmed by 0 bases and V by 6 bases; bases with no gene match: 2. Germline assignment: CDR1 LNHNV and CDR2 YYDKDF (reference sequence).

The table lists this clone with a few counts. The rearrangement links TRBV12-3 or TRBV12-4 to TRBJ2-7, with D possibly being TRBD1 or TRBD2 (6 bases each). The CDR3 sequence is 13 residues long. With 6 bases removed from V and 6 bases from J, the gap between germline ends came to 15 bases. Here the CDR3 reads CASSREQGLEQYF. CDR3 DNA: TGTGCCAGCAGCCGCGAACAGGGACTCGAGCAGTACTTC.

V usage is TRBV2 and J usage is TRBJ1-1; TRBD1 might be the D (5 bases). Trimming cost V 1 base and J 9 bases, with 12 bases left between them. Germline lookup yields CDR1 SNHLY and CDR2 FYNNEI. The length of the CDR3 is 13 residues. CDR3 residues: CASSEGIGGKAFF. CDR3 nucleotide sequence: TGTGCCAGCAGTGAAGGGATCGGGGGAAAAGCTTTCTTT.

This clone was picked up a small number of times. The CDR3 DNA is TGTGCCAGCAGTCCCGGGACAGGCGTAAACACCATATATTTT. Protein sequence: CASSPGTGVNTIYF. This chain connects TRBV12-3 or TRBV12-4 to TRBJ1-3, with TRBD1 matching over 8 bases. Trimming at V came to 5 bases and at J to 6 bases, leaving 6 bases not matched to a gene. The CDR3 has 14 amino acids.

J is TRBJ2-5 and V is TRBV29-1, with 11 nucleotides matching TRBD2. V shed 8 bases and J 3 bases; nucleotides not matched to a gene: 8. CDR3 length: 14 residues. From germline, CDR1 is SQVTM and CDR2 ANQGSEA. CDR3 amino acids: CSMLGGLAEETQYF. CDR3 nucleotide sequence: TGCAGCATGCTGGGGGGACTAGCGGAAGAGACCCAGTACTTC.

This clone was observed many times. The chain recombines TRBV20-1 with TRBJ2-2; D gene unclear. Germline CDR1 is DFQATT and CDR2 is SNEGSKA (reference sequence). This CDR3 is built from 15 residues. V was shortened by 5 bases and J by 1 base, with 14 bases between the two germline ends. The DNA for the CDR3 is TGCAGTGCTCGACGCCTGGGGATGAACACCGGGGAGCTGTTTTTT. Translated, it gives CSARRLGMNTGELFF.

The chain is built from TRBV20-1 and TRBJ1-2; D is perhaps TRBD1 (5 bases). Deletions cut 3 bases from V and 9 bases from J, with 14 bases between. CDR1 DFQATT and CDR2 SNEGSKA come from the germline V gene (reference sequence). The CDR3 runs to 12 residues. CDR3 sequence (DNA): TGCAGTGCTAGTCTGGGGACGAGGAGCTACACCTTC. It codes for CSASLGTRSYTF.

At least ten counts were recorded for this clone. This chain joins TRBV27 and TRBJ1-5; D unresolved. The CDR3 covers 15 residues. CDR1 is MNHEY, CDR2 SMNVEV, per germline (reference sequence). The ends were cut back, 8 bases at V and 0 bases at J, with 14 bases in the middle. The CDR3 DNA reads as TGTGCCAGCCGCCTTGGGATCTATAGCAATCAGCCCCAGCATTTT. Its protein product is CASRLGIYSNQPQHF.

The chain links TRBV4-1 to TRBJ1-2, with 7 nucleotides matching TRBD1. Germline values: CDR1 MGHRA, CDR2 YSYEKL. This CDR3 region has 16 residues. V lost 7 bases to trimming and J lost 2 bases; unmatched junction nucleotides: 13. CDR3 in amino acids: CASTPRVAQGNYGYTF. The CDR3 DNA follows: TGCGCCAGCACCCCAAGGGTCGCACAGGGGAACTATGGCTACACCTTC.

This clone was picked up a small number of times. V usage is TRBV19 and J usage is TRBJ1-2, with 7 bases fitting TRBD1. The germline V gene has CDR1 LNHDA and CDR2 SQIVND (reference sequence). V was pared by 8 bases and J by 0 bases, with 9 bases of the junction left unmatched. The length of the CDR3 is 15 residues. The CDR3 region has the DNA TGTGCCAGTGGGCCACGGGACAGTCCTAACTATGGCTACACCTTC. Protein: CASGPRDSPNYGYTF.

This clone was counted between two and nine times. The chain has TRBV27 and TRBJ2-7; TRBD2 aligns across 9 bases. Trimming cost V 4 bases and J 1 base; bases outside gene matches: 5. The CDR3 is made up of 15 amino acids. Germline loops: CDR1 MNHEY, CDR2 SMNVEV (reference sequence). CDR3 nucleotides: TGTGCCAGCAGTTCCCTAGCGGGGAAATCCTACGAGCAGTACTTC. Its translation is CASSSLAGKSYEQYF.

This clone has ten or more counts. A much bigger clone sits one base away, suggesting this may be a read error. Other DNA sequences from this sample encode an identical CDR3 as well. The CDR3 DNA sequence: TGTGCCATCAGGGGGACAGGGGACAGCAATCAGCCCCGGCATTTT. Its translation is CAIRGTGDSNQPRHF. The chain couples TRBV10-3 to TRBJ1-5, with 10 nucleotides matching TRBD1. The CDR3 extends over 15 amino acids. Germline CDR1 is ENHRY and CDR2 is SYGVKD.

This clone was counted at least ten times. The CDR3 here is CASSPPTGLYGYTF. The CDR3 DNA follows: TGTGCCAGCAGTCCCCCGACAGGGCTCTATGGCTACACCTTC. The chain uses TRBV5-5 and TRBJ1-2, with 7 bases matching TRBD1. Per the germline V gene, CDR1 is SGHKS and CDR2 is YYEKEE (reference sequence). CDR3 length equals 14 residues. After removal of 5 bases from V and 4 bases from J, the junction contained 8 bases not matched to a gene.

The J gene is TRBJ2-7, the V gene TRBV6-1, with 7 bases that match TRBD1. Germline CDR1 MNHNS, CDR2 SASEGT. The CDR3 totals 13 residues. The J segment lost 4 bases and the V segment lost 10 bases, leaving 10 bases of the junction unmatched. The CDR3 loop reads CATDRQGEYEQYF. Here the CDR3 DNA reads TGTGCCACCGATCGACAGGGAGAATACGAGCAGTACTTC.

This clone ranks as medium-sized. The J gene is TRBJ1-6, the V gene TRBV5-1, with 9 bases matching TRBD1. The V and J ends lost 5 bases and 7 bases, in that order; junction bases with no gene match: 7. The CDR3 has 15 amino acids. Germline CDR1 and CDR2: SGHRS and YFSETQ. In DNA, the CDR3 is TGCGCCAGCAGGGCGGACAGGGGACGGAATTCACCCCTCCACTTT. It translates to CASRADRGRNSPLHF.

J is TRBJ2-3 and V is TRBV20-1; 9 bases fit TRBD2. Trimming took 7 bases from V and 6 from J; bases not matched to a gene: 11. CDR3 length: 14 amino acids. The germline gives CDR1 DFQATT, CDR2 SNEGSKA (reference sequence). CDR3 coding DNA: TGCAGTGGAGGGACCTCTGCGGGAGGGGATACGCAGTATTTT. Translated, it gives CSGGTSAGGDTQYF.

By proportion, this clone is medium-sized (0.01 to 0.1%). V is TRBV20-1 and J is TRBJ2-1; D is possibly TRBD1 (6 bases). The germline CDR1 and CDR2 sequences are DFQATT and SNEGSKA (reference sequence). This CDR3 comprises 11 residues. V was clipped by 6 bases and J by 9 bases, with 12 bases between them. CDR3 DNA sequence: TGCAGTGCGGGACAAACCGGTGAGCAGTTCTTC. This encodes CSAGQTGEQFF.

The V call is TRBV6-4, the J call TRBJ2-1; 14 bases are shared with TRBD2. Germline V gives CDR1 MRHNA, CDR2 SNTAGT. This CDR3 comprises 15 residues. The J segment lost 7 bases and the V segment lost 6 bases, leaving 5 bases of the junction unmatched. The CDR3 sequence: CASSGLAGGGNEQFF. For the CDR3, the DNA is TGTGCCAGCAGCGGACTAGCGGGAGGAGGAAATGAGCAGTTCTTC.

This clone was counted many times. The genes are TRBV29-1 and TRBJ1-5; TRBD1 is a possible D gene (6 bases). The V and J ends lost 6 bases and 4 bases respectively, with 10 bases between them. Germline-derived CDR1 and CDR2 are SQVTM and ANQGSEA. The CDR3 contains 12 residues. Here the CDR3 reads CSVLDRNQPQHF. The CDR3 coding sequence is TGCAGCGTCCTGGACAGAAATCAGCCCCAGCATTTT.

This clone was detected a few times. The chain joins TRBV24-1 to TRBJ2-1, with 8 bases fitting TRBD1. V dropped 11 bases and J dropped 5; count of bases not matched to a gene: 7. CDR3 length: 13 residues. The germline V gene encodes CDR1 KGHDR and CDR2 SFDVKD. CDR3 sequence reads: CASGQGVDNEQFF. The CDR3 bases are TGTGCCAGTGGACAGGGAGTAGACAATGAGCAGTTCTTC.